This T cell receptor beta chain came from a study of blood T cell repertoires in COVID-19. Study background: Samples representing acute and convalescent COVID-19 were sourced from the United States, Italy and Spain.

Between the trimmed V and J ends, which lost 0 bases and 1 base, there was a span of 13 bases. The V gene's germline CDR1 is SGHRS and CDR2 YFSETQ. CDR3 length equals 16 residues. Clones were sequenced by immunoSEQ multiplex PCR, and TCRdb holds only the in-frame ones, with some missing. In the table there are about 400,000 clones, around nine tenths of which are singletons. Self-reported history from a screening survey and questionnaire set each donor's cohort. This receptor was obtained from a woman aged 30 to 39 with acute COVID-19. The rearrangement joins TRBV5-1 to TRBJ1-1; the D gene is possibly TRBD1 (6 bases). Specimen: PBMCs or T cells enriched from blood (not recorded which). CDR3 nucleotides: TGCGCCAGCAGCTTGGCCGTCGGACAGCGGAACACTGAAGCTTTCTTT. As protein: CASSLAVGQRNTEAFF. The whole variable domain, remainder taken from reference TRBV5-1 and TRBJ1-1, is KAGVTQTPRYLIKTRGQQVTLSCSPISGHRSVSWYQQTPGQGLQFLFEYFSETQRNKGNFPGRFSGRQFSNSRSEMNVSTLELGDSALYLCASSLAVGQRNTEAFFGQGTRLTVV.